This T cell receptor beta chain emerged from a study of T cell repertoires in cytomegalovirus infection. TCRdb reprocessed the reads with MiXCR, giving one entry per CDR3 protein. The sample yields roughly 230,000 distinct CDR3 sequences, 9% to 15% seen once. Between the trimmed V and J ends, which lost 5 bases and 5 bases, there was a span of 12 bases. Germline V lookup: CDR1 SQVTM, CDR2 ANQGSEA. The CDR3 length is 12 residues. The table lists this clonotype with many counts. The receptor comes from a human donor in good health (CMV status not recorded). Some clones in this sample may be carry-over from other donors' samples. The chain has TRBV29-1 and TRBJ1-2; D remains unclear. Sequencing was performed on PBMCs. The CDR3 sequence: CSVSDNPYGYTF. The CDR3 bases are TGCAGCGTTTCAGATAACCCTTATGGCTACACCTTC.